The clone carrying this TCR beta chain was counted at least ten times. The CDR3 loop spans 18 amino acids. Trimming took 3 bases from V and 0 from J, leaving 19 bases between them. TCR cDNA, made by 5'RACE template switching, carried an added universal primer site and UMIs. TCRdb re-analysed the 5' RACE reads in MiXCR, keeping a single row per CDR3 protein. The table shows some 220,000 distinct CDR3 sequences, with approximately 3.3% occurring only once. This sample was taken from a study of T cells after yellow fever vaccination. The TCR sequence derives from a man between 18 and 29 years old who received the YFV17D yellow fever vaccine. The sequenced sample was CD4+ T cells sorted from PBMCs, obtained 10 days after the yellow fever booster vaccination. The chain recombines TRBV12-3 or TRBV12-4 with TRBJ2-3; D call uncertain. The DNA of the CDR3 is TGTGCCAGCAGTTTTAGTTCCGGCGGCGGAATTAGCACAGATACGCAGTATTTT. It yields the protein CASSFSSGGGISTDTQYF.